A selection of T cell receptor beta chains follows, all from one sample in a study of T cell responses to AZD1222 COVID-19 vaccine. Profiled with immunoSEQ multiplex PCR; TCRdb holds only in-frame clones, not every one. The table records 150,000 to 200,000 clones, about nine tenths of them present only once. Sequenced here: peripheral blood, sampled 28 days after the second dose of the MenACWY control vaccine. Receptors were obtained from an adult who received the MenACWY meningococcal vaccine as a control. CDR3s leave out the opening cysteine and the closing phenylalanine or tryptophan.

CDR3aa	v_gene
ASSSLGGTIRNDEQF	TRBV27
ASSLFGLDYTGELF	TRBV5-6
ASSDPRDPLRGHTDTQY	TRBV10-1
ASSQDRLAVQETQY	TRBV4-3
AISESDGWETQY	TRBV10-3
ASSPGQGISGNTIY	TRBV7-2
ASSPNLGGHHHTEAF	TRBV6-6
ASSLASLQETQY	TRBV11-2
ASSSRVGGGYGYT	TRBV9
SATTGVGYT	TRBV20-1
ASSQVGGDTEAF	TRBV3-1/TRBV3-2
ASSLPGRVNTEAF	TRBV5-8
ASSQDIQVIDSNQPQH	TRBV4-1
ASSIDHQGYGYT	TRBV19
ASSIDRNSMNTEAF	TRBV19
ASSLTSGRQF	TRBV7-8
ASSFQLGESPLH	TRBV7-8
ASSVSGGSIQY	TRBV9
ASSTNPFEQY	TRBV9
ASSPVGSLGNTIY	TRBV18
AIGQGDPYEQY	TRBV10-3
ASSPGVEVNTEAF	TRBV18
ASSGGGYEQY	TRBV2
ASSPQNSNQPQH	TRBV9